Presented here are 22 T cell receptor beta chains from one specimen sequenced in a study of blood T cell repertoires in COVID-19. Method: immunoSEQ multiplex PCR; TCRdb's copy keeps in-frame clones and lacks some. This sample has tens of thousands of clones; about nine tenths occur once, and the top ten carry roughly 23%. What was sequenced was peripheral blood. The receptors come from a woman aged 80 or over with active or convalescent COVID-19.

The V and J genes are TRBV2 and TRBJ2-1, with 7 bases that match TRBD2. V lost 2 bases, J lost 10 bases, and 11 bases stayed unmatched. Per germline, CDR1 SNHLY and CDR2 FYNNEI. The CDR3 covers 15 residues. CDR3 bases: TGTGCCAGCAGTGAACGGGGAGGGATCCGGTTCGAGCAGTTCTTC. Residues: CASSERGGIRFEQFF.

This chain uses TRBV19 with TRBJ1-2; 7 positions match TRBD1. Germline trimming cut 0 bases from V and 8 bases from J; bases unmatched to any gene: 6. The CDR3 length is 14 residues. The V gene's germline CDR1 is LNHDA and CDR2 SQIVND (reference sequence). The chain's CDR3 is CASSIEQQGSGYTF. The CDR3 DNA sequence: TGTGCCAGTAGTATAGAGCAACAGGGGAGCGGCTACACCTTC.

The chain carries TRBV6-7 and TRBJ2-7; 10 positions agree with TRBD2. TRBV6-7 is an open reading frame whose function is uncertain. V was pared by 10 bases and J by 7 bases, with 22 bases of the junction left unmatched. This CDR3 comprises 17 residues. CDR3 nucleotides: TGTGCCACCGACTTACTGCTCCAAGCGGGGGGGCCTAAGGAGCAGTACTTC. Its protein is CATDLLLQAGGPKEQYF.

The genes are TRBV5-4 and TRBJ1-1; D gene ambiguous. Germline V gene sequence: CDR1 SGHNT, CDR2 YYREEE (reference sequence). There are 12 residues in the CDR3. Trimming removed 2 bases at V and 11 bases at J, with 13 bases between. The CDR3 is CASSFPVRAAFF. The DNA of the CDR3 is TGTGCCAGCAGCTTTCCGGTCAGAGCGGCTTTCTTT.

A few counts support this clone. The rearrangement links TRBV10-1 to TRBJ2-3; 9 positions match TRBD1. The length of the CDR3 is 17 residues. V lost 8 bases and J lost 0; bases outside the gene matches: 12. Germline values: CDR1 WNHNN, CDR2 SYGVQD (reference sequence). The chain's CDR3 is CASYRDRASSSTDTQYF. The CDR3 DNA is TGCGCCAGCTACCGGGACAGGGCTTCTTCTAGCACAGATACGCAGTATTTT.

This clone was seen a single time. The chain recombines TRBV20-1 with TRBJ2-5, with 11 bases aligning to TRBD2. The germline CDR1 and CDR2 sequences are DFQATT and SNEGSKA (reference sequence). CDR3 length equals 16 residues. The J segment lost 5 bases and the V segment lost 3 bases, leaving 11 bases of the junction unmatched. For the CDR3, the DNA is TGCAGTGCTAGTCGGCTAGCGGGGGGAATGGGGGAGACCCAGTACTTC. This gives the protein CSASRLAGGMGETQYF.

V and J are TRBV25-1 and TRBJ2-7; 9 bases align to TRBD1. In germline, CDR1 is MGHDK, CDR2 SYGVNS. The CDR3 totals 14 residues. The ends lost 7 bases at V and 3 bases at J; junction bases unmatched: 7. This chain's CDR3 is CASTATDRGYEQYF. The DNA of the CDR3 is TGTGCCAGCACCGCCACGGACAGGGGCTACGAGCAGTACTTC.

This clone was detected only a few times. V gene TRBV2 combines with J gene TRBJ1-5; a possible D gene is TRBD1 (6 bases). V lost 0 bases, J lost 4 bases, and 16 bases lay in between. This CDR3 contains 17 residues. Germline V gene lookup returns CDR1 SNHLY and CDR2 FYNNEI. The CDR3 sequence is CASSEAAPGRGNQPQHF. The CDR3 DNA is TGTGCCAGCAGTGAAGCGGCCCCCGGCAGGGGAAATCAGCCCCAGCATTTT. The variable domain in full, with the rest retrieved from reference TRBV2 and TRBJ1-5, is EPEVTQTPSHQVTQMGQEVILRCVPISNHLYFYWYRQILGQKVEFLVSFYNNEISEKSEIFDDQFSVERPDGSNFTLKIRSTKLEDSAMYFCASSEAAPGRGNQPQHFGDGTRLSIL.

The sample holds one count of this clone. V usage is TRBV11-2 and J usage is TRBJ2-3; tentative D call: TRBD1 (6 bases). The V gene lost 5 bases and the J gene lost 0 bases, with 15 bases spanning the gap. The CDR3 is 16 residues long. Germline loops: CDR1 SGHAT, CDR2 FQNNGV. This CDR3 reads CASSKGQFPSTDTQYF. The CDR3, as DNA: TGTGCCAGCAGCAAAGGACAGTTCCCCAGCACAGATACGCAGTATTTT. Variable domain in full (rest from reference TRBV11-2 and TRBJ2-3): EAGVAQSPRYKIIEKRQSVAFWCNPISGHATLYWYQQILGQGPKLLIQFQNNGVVDDSQLPKDRFSAERLKGVDSTLKIQPAKLEDSAVYLCASSKGQFPSTDTQYFGPGTRLTVL.

V and J are TRBV19 and TRBJ1-2, with 7 bases fitting TRBD1. V gave up 9 bases and J gave up 2 bases; unmatched junction bases: 9. CDR3 length: 14 amino acids. CDR1 is LNHDA, CDR2 SQIVND, per germline (reference sequence). CDR3 sequence: CASAVGQANYGYTF. CDR3 nucleotide sequence: TGTGCCAGCGCCGTTGGACAGGCCAACTATGGCTACACCTTC. Full variable domain (missing parts from reference TRBV19 and TRBJ1-2): DGGITQSPKYLFRKEGQNVTLSCEQNLNHDAMYWYRQDPGQGLRLIYYSQIVNDFQKGDIAEGYSVSREKKESFPLTVTSAQKNPTAFYLCASAVGQANYGYTFGSGTRLTVV.

The chain links TRBV11-2 to TRBJ1-1; tentatively, D is TRBD1 (6 bases). Trimming took 3 bases from V and 1 from J, leaving 12 bases between them. This CDR3 region has 15 residues. The germline V gene has CDR1 SGHAT and CDR2 FQNNGV. CDR3 nucleotides: TGTGCCAGCAGCTTGTCCGGGACAACGAACACTGAAGCTTTCTTT. This sequence encodes CASSLSGTTNTEAFF.

The gene calls are TRBV6-5 and TRBJ1-1; possible D gene TRBD1, 5 bases. The CDR3 is 14 residues long. Germline V gene lookup returns CDR1 MNHEY and CDR2 SVGAGI. V was trimmed by 5 bases and J by 2 bases, leaving 12 bases between them. CDR3 nucleotide sequence: TGTGCCAGCAGTACATCGGGACTTAACACTGAAGCTTTCTTT. The encoded protein is CASSTSGLNTEAFF.

The V call is TRBV14, the J call TRBJ1-2; TRBD1 is a possible D gene (6 bases). This CDR3 region has 14 residues. V lost 0 bases to trimming and J lost 8 bases, with 13 bases between them. The germline V gene has CDR1 SGHDN and CDR2 FVKESK. CDR3: CASSQDRTGYGYTF. The CDR3 coding sequence is TGTGCCAGCAGCCAAGATCGCACAGGGTACGGCTACACCTTC.

In this sample, this clone turned up once. J is TRBJ1-2 and V is TRBV5-1; D unresolved. CDR1 is SGHRS and CDR2 is YFSETQ in the germline V gene. The CDR3 contains 12 residues. V shed 0 bases and J shed 5 bases, with 5 bases lying between them. CDR3 sequence (DNA): TGCGCCAGCAGCTTGGGAGGGTATGGCTACACCTTC. Translated, it gives CASSLGGYGYTF.

This chain uses TRBV27 with TRBJ1-2, with TRBD1 matching over 10 bases. The trim removed 5 bases at V and 5 bases at J, leaving 8 bases unmatched. The CDR3 sequence is 15 residues long. Germline CDR1 and CDR2: MNHEY and SMNVEV (reference sequence). CDR3 nucleotide sequence: TGTGCCAGCAGTATCCAGACAGGGGGCGAGTATGGCTACACCTTC. Translated, it gives CASSIQTGGEYGYTF.

The chain has TRBV7-8 and TRBJ2-2; possible D gene TRBD1, 7 bases. CDR1 and CDR2 (germline): SGHVS, FQNEAQ. The V end was cut by 6 bases, the J end by 4 bases, with 15 bases between. The CDR3 spans 15 residues. This CDR3 is CASREEGAATGELFF. CDR3 nucleotides: TGTGCCAGCAGAGAGGAGGGGGCGGCCACCGGGGAGCTGTTTTTT.

The chain joins TRBV28 to TRBJ1-5; 8 nucleotides align to TRBD1. The junction had 17 bases not matched to a gene; V was cut back by 2 bases and J by 5 bases. The germline gives CDR1 MDHEN, CDR2 SYDVKM. The CDR3 is made up of 19 amino acids. CDR3: CASSLSRGLGSLFDQPQHF. CDR3 DNA sequence: TGTGCCAGCAGTTTAAGCAGGGGGCTGGGCAGCCTCTTCGATCAGCCCCAGCATTTT.

The chain links TRBV14 to TRBJ2-7; 7 bases map to TRBD1. The CDR3 totals 15 residues. Germline lookup yields CDR1 SGHDN and CDR2 FVKESK. V trimming: 0 bases; J trimming: 6 bases; junction bases outside the gene matches: 8. CDR3 protein: CASSQELTGAREQYF. Here the CDR3 DNA reads TGTGCCAGCAGCCAAGAACTAACAGGGGCCCGCGAGCAGTACTTC.

V gene TRBV15 combines with J gene TRBJ2-3; 7 nucleotides agree with TRBD1. The CDR3 has 15 residues. The junction had 6 bases not matched to a gene; V was cut back by 1 base and J by 5 bases. Germline loops: CDR1 LNHNV, CDR2 YYDKDF (reference sequence). The CDR3 sequence is CATSRVGTEGDTQYF. The CDR3 nucleotides read TGTGCCACCAGCAGAGTTGGGACAGAAGGAGATACGCAGTATTTT. Drawing the rest from reference TRBV15 and TRBJ2-3, the complete variable domain is DAMVIQNPRYQVTQFGKPVTLSCSQTLNHNVMYWYQQKSSQAPKLLFHYYDKDFNNEADTPDNFQSRRPNTSFCFLDIRSPGLGDTAMYLCATSRVGTEGDTQYFGPGTRLTVL.

The genes are TRBV6-5 and TRBJ1-3; D unclear. CDR3 length: 13 amino acids. The V end was cut by 2 bases, the J end by 2 bases, with 4 bases between. The germline gives CDR1 MNHEY, CDR2 SVGAGI. The chain's CDR3 is CASSYTPGNTIYF. The CDR3 DNA reads as TGTGCCAGCAGTTACACTCCTGGAAACACCATATATTTT.

The chain joins TRBV5-4 to TRBJ1-6; 12 bases line up with TRBD1. The junction had 8 bases not matched to a gene; V was cut back by 4 bases and J by 6 bases. The germline V gene has CDR1 SGHNT and CDR2 YYREEE (reference sequence). CDR3 length: 17 amino acids. This CDR3 is CASSPGQGAMANSPLHF. In DNA, the CDR3 is TGTGCCAGCAGCCCGGGACAGGGGGCGATGGCTAATTCACCCCTCCACTTT.

The chain employs TRBV9 and TRBJ1-3, with 7 bases matching TRBD1. Germline CDR1 is SGDLS and CDR2 is YYNGEE. J was trimmed by 0 bases and V by 2 bases; bases with no gene match: 2. There are 15 residues in the CDR3. CDR3 protein: CASSVGQPSGNTIYF. CDR3 nucleotides: TGTGCCAGCAGCGTGGGACAGCCCTCTGGAAACACCATATATTTT.